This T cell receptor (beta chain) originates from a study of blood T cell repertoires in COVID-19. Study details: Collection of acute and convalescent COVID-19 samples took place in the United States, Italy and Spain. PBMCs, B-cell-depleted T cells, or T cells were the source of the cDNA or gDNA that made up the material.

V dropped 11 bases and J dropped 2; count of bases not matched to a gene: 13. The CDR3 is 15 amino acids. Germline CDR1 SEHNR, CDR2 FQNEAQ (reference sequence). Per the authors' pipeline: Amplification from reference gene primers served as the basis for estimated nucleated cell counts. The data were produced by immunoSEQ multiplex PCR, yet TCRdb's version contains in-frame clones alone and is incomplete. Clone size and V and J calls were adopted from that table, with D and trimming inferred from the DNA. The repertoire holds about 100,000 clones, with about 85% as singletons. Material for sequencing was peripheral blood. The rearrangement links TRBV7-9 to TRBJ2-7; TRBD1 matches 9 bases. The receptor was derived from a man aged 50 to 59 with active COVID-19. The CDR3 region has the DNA TGTGCCTCATCACTCCCGGGACAGGGTCCCTACGAGCAGTACTTC. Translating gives CASSLPGQGPYEQYF.